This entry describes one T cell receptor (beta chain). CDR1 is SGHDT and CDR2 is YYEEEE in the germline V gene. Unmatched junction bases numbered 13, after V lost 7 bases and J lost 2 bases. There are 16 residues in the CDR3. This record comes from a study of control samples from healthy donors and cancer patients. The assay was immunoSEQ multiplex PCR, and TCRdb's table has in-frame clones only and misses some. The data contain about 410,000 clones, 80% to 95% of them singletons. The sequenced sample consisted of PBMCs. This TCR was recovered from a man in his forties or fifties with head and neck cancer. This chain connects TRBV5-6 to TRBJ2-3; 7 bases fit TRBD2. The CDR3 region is CASDDNRGGYTDTQYF. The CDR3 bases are TGTGCCAGCGACGATAATCGGGGAGGGTACACAGATACGCAGTATTTT.